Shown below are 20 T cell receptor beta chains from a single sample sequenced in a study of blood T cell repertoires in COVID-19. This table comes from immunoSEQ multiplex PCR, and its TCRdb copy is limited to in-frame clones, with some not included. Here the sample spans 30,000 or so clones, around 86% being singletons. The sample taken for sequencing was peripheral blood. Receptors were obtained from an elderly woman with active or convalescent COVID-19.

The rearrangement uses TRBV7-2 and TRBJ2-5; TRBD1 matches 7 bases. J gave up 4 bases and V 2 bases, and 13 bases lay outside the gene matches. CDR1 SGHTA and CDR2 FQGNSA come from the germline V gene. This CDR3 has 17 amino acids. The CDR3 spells CASSLRGRGLEGETQYF. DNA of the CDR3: TGTGCCAGCAGCTTAAGGGGAAGGGGGCTCGAAGGAGAGACCCAGTACTTC.

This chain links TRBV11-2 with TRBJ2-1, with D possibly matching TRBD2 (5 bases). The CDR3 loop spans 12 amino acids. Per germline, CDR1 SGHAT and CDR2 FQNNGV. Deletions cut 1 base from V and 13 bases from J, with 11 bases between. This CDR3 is CASSLGVEGQFF. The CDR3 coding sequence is TGTGCCAGCAGCTTAGGGGTCGAGGGTCAGTTCTTC.

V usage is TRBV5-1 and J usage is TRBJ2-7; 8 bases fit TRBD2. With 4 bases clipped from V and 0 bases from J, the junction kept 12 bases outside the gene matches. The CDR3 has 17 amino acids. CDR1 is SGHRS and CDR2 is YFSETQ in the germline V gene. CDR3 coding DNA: TGCGCCAGCAGCAGAGAGACCCCCGGGACTAGCTCCTACGAGCAGTACTTC. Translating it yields CASSRETPGTSSYEQYF.

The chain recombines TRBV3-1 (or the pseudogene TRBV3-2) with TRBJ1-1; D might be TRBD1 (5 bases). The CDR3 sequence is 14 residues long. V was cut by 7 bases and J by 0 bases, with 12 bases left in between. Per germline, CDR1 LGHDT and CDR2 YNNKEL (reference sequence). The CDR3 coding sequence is TGTGCCAGCAAGGGGACTGGCATGAACACTGAAGCTTTCTTT. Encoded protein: CASKGTGMNTEAFF.

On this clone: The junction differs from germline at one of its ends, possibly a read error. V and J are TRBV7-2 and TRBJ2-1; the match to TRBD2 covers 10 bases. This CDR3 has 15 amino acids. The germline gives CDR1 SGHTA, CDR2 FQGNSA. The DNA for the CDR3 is TGTGCCAGCAGCCTAGCATTCCTAGCGGGAGTTGAGCAGTTCTTC. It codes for CASSLAFLAGVEQFF.

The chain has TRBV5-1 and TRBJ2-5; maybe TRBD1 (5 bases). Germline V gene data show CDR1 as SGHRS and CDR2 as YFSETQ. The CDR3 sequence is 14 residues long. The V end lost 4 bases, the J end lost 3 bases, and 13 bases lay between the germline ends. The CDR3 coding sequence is TGCGCCAGCAGCCCTCAGGGTGTAAAAGAGACCCAGTACTTC. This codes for CASSPQGVKETQYF.

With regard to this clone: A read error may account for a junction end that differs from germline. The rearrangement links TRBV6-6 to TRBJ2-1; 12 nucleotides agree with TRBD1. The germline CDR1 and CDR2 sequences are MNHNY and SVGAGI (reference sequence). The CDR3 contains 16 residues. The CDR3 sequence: CASSLMGQGAYNEQFF. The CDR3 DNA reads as TGTGCCAGCAGCCTCATGGGACAGGGGGCCTATAATGAGCAGTTCTTC.

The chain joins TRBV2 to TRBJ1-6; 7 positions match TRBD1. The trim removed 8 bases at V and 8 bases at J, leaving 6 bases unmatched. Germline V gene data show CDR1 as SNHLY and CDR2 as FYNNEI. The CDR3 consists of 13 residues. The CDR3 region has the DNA TGTGCCAGCGGGGGACAGCGCTATTCACCCCTCCACTTT. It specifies CASGGQRYSPLHF.

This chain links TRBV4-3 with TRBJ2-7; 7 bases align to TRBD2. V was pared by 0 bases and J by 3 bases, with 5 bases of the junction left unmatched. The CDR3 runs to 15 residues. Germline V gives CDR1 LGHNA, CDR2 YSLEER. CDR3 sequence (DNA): TGCGCCAGCAGCCAAGATGCTAGCGGCCTCTACGAGCAGTACTTC. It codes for CASSQDASGLYEQYF.

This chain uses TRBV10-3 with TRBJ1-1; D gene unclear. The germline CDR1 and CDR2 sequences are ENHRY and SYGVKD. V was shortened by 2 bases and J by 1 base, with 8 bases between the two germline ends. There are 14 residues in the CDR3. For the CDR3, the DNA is TGTGCCATCAGTGAGATGAGGGAGAACACTGAAGCTTTCTTT. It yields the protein CAISEMRENTEAFF.

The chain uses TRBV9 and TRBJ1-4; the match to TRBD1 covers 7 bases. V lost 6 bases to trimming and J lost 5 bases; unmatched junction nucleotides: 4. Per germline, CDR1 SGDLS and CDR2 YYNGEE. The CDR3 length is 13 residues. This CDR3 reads CASNRDSNEKLFF. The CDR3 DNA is TGTGCCAGCAACCGGGACAGCAATGAAAAACTGTTTTTT.

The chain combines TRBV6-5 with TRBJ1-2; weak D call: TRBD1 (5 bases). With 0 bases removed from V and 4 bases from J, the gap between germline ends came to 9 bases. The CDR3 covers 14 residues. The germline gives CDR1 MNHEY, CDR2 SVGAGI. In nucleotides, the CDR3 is TGTGCCAGCAGTTACTCGCTTCAGGGCTATGGCTACACCTTC. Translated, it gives CASSYSLQGYGYTF.

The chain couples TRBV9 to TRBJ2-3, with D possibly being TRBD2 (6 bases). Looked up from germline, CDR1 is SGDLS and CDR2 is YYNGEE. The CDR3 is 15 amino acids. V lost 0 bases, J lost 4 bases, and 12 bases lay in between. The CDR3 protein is CASSVGWGGADTQYF. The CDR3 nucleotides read TGTGCCAGCAGCGTAGGGTGGGGCGGGGCAGATACGCAGTATTTT. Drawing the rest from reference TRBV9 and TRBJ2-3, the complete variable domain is DSGVTQTPKHLITATGQRVTLRCSPRSGDLSVYWYQQSLDQGLQFLIQYYNGEERAKGNILERFSAQQFPDLHSELNLSSLELGDSALYFCASSVGWGGADTQYFGPGTRLTVL.

The CDR3 region is CASSLGGQDNSPLHF. The DNA of the CDR3 is TGCGCCAGCAGCCTTGGAGGACAGGATAATTCACCCCTCCACTTT. V usage is TRBV4-1 and J usage is TRBJ1-6, with 7 bases matching TRBD1. The ends lost 4 bases at V and 5 bases at J; junction bases unmatched: 5. This CDR3 has 15 residues. Germline CDR1 MGHRA, CDR2 YSYEKL.

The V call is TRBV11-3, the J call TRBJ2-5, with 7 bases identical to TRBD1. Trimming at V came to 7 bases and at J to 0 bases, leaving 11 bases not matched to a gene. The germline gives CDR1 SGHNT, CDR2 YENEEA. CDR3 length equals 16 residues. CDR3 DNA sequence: TGTGCCAGCAACTGGCAGAAAGGGGGCAACCAAGAGACCCAGTACTTC. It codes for CASNWQKGGNQETQYF.

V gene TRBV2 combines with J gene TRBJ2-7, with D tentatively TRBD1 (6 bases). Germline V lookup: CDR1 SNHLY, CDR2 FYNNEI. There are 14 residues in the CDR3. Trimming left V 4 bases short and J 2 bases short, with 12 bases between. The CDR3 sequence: CASSVDRGTYEQYF. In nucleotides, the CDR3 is TGTGCCAGCAGTGTTGATAGGGGGACCTACGAGCAGTACTTC.

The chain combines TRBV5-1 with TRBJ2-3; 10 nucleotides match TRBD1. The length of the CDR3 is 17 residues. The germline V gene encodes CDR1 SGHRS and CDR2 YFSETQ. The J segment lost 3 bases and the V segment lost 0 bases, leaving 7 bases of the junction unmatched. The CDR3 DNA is TGCGCCAGCAGCTTGGCCCTGACAGGGGGCGCAACAGATACGCAGTATTTT. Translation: CASSLALTGGATDTQYF.

The CDR3 loop reads CASSTMSGGRHLAGELFF. CDR3 in DNA: TGTGCCAGCAGCACTATGTCGGGCGGGAGACACCTCGCCGGGGAGCTGTTTTTT. The V and J genes are TRBV7-6 and TRBJ2-2, with TRBD2 identical over 7 bases. Germline CDR1 reads SGHVS; CDR2 reads FNYEAQ. The J segment lost 6 bases and the V segment lost 5 bases, leaving 18 bases of the junction unmatched. The CDR3 has 18 amino acids. The entire variable domain, with the rest obtained from reference TRBV7-6 and TRBJ2-2, is as follows: GAGVSQSPRYKVTKRGQDVALRCDPISGHVSLYWYRQALGQGPEFLTYFNYEAQQDKSGLPNDRFSAERPEGSISTLTIQRTEQRDSAMYRCASSTMSGGRHLAGELFFGEGSRLTVL.

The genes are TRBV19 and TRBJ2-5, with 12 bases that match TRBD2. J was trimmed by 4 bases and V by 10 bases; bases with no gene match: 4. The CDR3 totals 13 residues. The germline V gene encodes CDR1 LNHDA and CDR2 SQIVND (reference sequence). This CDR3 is CATASGRVETQYF. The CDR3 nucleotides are TGTGCCACCGCTAGCGGGAGGGTAGAGACCCAGTACTTC.

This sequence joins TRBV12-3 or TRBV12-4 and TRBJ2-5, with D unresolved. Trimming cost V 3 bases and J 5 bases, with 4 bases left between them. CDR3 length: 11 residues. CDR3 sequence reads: CASSFGETQYF. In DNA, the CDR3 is TGTGCCAGCAGTTTCGGGGAGACCCAGTACTTC.